These 5 T cell receptor beta chains were sequenced from one sample in a study of shared clonotypes between healthy human individuals (dated by TCRdb to between 2020 and 2021). The library was built by means of the immunoSEQ multiplex PCR assay. The immuneACCESS repertoire file appears here via TCRdb, limited to in-frame rearrangements. These files lack a portion of the clones; in checked studies, under half of the deficit traces to unresolved V genes, and the cause of the others is not known. This sample holds over a million clones; 70% to 80% were observed only once. More than 0.5% of the sample belongs to the ten largest clones. Sequencing input: memory CD4+ T cells from PBMCs. The cell subset or site tag for this specimen amounts to: CD45RA-negative fraction. The receptors here all came from a man between 18 and 29 years old in good health. Some clones in this sample may be carry-over from other donors' samples.

Here the CDR3 DNA reads TGCGCCAGTTCCAGGGGGCGAGGCACCGGGGAGCTGTTTTTT. Translating it yields CASSRGRGTGELFF. The rearrangement links TRBV10-1 to TRBJ2-2; the match to TRBD1 covers 8 bases. CDR1 is WNHNN, CDR2 SYGVQD, per germline (reference sequence). The CDR3 sequence is 14 residues long. Trimming removed 9 bases from V and 4 bases from J; junction bases left unmatched: 7.

In its sample, this clone was seen once. CDR3 in amino acids: CASSVRQSNYGYTF. The DNA of the CDR3 is TGTGCCAGCAGTGTCCGGCAGAGCAACTATGGCTACACCTTC. This chain joins TRBV2 and TRBJ1-2; no firm D call. Germline CDR1 and CDR2: SNHLY and FYNNEI. V lost 4 bases, J lost 2 bases, and 11 bases lay in between. The CDR3 is 14 residues long.

The CDR3 here is CASSYSTLAEETQYF. The CDR3 nucleotides are TGTGCCAGCAGTTACTCAACCCTAGCGGAAGAGACCCAGTACTTC. This chain uses TRBV6-6 with TRBJ2-5, with TRBD2 identical over 7 bases. V trimming: 0 bases; J trimming: 3 bases; junction bases outside the gene matches: 4. The CDR3 is 15 residues long. The V gene's germline CDR1 is MNHNY and CDR2 SVGAGI (reference sequence).

The J gene is TRBJ2-1, the V gene TRBV14; tentatively, D is TRBD2 (6 bases). Looked up from germline, CDR1 is SGHDN and CDR2 is FVKESK. The V end was cut by 4 bases, the J end by 1 base, with 14 bases between. This CDR3 has 16 amino acids. CDR3 loop: CASSPLSGWSYNEQFF. The CDR3 DNA is TGTGCCAGCAGCCCCCTAAGCGGGTGGTCCTACAATGAGCAGTTCTTC.

This clone was detected only once. The rearrangement joins TRBV6-5 to TRBJ2-7; D remains unclear. V lost 10 bases, J lost 2 bases, and 21 bases lay in between. CDR3 size: 15 residues. CDR1 and CDR2 from the germline V gene are MNHEY and SVGAGI. CDR3 sequence reads: CATTRGSATPYEQYF. CDR3 coding DNA: TGTGCCACTACAAGAGGAAGCGCGACTCCCTACGAGCAGTACTTC.